The 4 T cell receptor beta chains listed next were all sequenced from one sample in a study of T-cell reconstitution after alpha-beta-depleted transplantation in children. TCRbeta library construction was performed incorporating unique molecular identifiers. TCRdb ran MiXCR on the PCR reads and lists one entry per CDR3 protein. The sample carries 200,000 to 250,000 distinct CDR3 sequences, more than 7.5% recorded once. The specimen was PBMCs from the stem cell graft donor, collected from the stem cell graft. The receptors derive from a human donor who donated a stem cell graft to a child with SCID.

In its sample, this clonotype was seen many times. The chain employs TRBV12-3 or TRBV12-4 and TRBJ2-1; D remains ambiguous. There are 11 residues in the CDR3. The germline V and J ends were trimmed by 6 bases and 3 bases, with 3 bases remaining between them. CDR3 protein: CASRGYNEQFF. In DNA, the CDR3 is TGTGCCAGCAGGGGCTACAATGAGCAGTTCTTC.

This clonotype was counted ten times or more. The chain couples TRBV4-1 to TRBJ1-5; no reliable D call. Looked up from germline, CDR1 is MGHRA and CDR2 is YSYEKL. Deletions cut 0 bases from V and 4 bases from J, with 13 bases between. The CDR3 spans 16 residues. This CDR3 reads CASSQDREEGNQPQHF. The CDR3 DNA follows: TGCGCCAGCAGCCAAGACCGAGAGGAAGGGAATCAGCCCCAGCATTTT.

This clonotype came up many times. The chain carries TRBV6-1 and TRBJ1-6; D remains ambiguous. This CDR3 region has 13 residues. V was pared by 5 bases and J by 9 bases, with 11 bases between. Germline lookup yields CDR1 MNHNS and CDR2 SASEGT. The CDR3 bases are TGTGCCAGCAGTACGGAAGGAGTTTCACCCCTCCACTTT. It codes for CASSTEGVSPLHF.

This clonotype was counted many times. The chain uses TRBV5-1 and TRBJ2-1; D may be TRBD1 (6 bases). The CDR3 length is 11 residues. Trimming shortened V by 5 bases and J by 15 bases, and 15 bases separated the two germline ends. CDR1 is SGHRS, CDR2 YFSETQ, per germline. CDR3 nucleotide sequence: TGCGCCAGCAGTTCCGGACAGACGCGGTTCTTC. This sequence encodes CASSSGQTRFF. Full variable domain (remainder filled in from reference TRBV5-1 and TRBJ2-1): KAGVTQTPRYLIKTRGQQVTLSCSPISGHRSVSWYQQTPGQGLQFLFEYFSETQRNKGNFPGRFSGRQFSNSRSEMNVSTLELGDSALYLCASSSGQTRFFGPGTRLTVL.